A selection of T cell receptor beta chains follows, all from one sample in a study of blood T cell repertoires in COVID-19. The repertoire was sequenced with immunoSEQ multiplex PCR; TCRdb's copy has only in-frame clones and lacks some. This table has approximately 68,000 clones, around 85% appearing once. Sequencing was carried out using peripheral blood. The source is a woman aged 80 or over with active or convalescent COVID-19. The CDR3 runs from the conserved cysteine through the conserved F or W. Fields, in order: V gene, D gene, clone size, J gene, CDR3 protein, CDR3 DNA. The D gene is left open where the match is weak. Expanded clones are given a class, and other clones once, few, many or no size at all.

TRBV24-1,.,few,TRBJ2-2,CATSDHDPRVRTGELFF,TGTGCCACCAGTGATCATGATCCGAGGGTGAGAACCGGGGAGCTGTTTTTT
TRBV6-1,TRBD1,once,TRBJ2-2,CASSEPGTGAGELFF,TGTGCCAGCAGTGAACCCGGGACAGGGGCCGGGGAGCTGTTTTTT
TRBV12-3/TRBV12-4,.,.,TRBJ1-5,CASSEGDNQPQHF,TGTGCCAGCAGTGAAGGGGACAATCAGCCCCAGCATTTT
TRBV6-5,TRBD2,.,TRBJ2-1,CASRTSGAYNEQFF,TGTGCCAGCCGGACTAGCGGGGCCTACAATGAGCAGTTCTTC
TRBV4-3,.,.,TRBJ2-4,CASSQDPPRTTLAKNIQYF,TGCGCCAGCAGCCAAGATCCCCCGAGGACTACCTTAGCCAAAAACATTCAGTACTTC
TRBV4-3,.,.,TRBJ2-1,CASSQGLSGSSYNEQFF,TGCGCCAGCAGCCAAGGATTGTCTGGGAGCTCCTACAATGAGCAGTTCTTC
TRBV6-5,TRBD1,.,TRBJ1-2,CASRPTGGPYGYTF,TGTGCCAGCAGGCCGACAGGGGGTCCCTATGGCTACACCTTC
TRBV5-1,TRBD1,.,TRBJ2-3,CASSTGTASTDTQYF,TGCGCCAGCAGCACCGGGACAGCGAGCACAGATACGCAGTATTTT
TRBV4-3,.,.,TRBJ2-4,CASSQKQAAKNIQYF,TGCGCCAGCAGCCAAAAACAGGCGGCCAAAAACATTCAGTACTTC
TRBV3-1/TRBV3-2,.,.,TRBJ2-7,CASSPLPVTREQYF,TGTGCCAGCAGCCCTCTACCGGTCACGCGGGAGCAGTACTTC
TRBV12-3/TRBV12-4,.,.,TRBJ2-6,CASSFSLANVLTF,TGTGCCAGCAGTTTTTCCCTAGCGAACGTCCTGACTTTC
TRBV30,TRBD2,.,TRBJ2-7,CAWSKSGGGYEQYF,TGTGCCTGGAGTAAGAGCGGGGGGGGTTACGAGCAGTACTTC
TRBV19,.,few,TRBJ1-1,CASSIGDLGTEAFF,TGTGCCAGTAGTATAGGTGACCTAGGCACTGAAGCTTTCTTT
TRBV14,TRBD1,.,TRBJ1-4,CASSQGLRQGAQINEKLFF,TGTGCCAGCAGCCAAGGCCTTCGCCAGGGGGCGCAGATTAATGAAAAACTGTTTTTT
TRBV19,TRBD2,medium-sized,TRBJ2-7,CASSMDSGGAYEQYF,TGTGCCAGTAGTATGGATAGCGGGGGGGCTTACGAGCAGTACTTC
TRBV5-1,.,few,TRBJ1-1,CASSFAAQNTEAFF,TGCGCCAGCAGCTTCGCGGCTCAGAACACTGAAGCTTTCTTT
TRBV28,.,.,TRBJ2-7,CASIRTGDEQYF,TGTGCCAGCATAAGAACCGGAGACGAGCAGTACTTC
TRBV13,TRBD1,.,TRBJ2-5,CASSQVGQGFQETQYF,TGTGCCAGCAGCCAGGTGGGACAGGGGTTCCAAGAGACCCAGTACTTC
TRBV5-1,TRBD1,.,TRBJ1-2,CASSLQGAEDYGYTF,TGCGCCAGCAGCTTACAGGGGGCAGAGGACTATGGCTACACCTTC
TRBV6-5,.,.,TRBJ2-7,CASSNRLVSHEQYF,TGTGCCAGCAGCAATCGACTAGTATCACACGAGCAGTACTTC
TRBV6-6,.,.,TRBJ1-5,CASQGTTNQPQHF,TGTGCCAGCCAAGGGACAACCAATCAGCCCCAGCATTTT
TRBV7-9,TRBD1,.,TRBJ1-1,CASSLETGGGTEAFF,TGTGCCAGCAGCTTAGAGACAGGGGGCGGCACTGAAGCTTTCTTT
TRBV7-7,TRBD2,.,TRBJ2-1,CASSRLSGGAYNEQFF,TGTGCCAGCAGCCGTCTTAGCGGGGGGGCCTACAATGAGCAGTTCTTC
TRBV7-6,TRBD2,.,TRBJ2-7,CASSLAAGDTYEQYF,TGTGCCAGCAGCCTAGCGGCCGGGGATACCTACGAGCAGTACTTC
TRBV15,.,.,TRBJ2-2,CATSRDIRAGELFF,TGTGCCACCAGCAGAGATATCAGGGCCGGGGAGCTGTTTTTT
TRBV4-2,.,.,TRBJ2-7,CASSQVSGRSYEQYF,TGTGCCAGCAGCCAAGTGAGCGGGCGCTCCTACGAGCAGTACTTC
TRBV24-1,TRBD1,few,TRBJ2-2,CATSDHRGPPGELFF,TGTGCCACCAGTGACCACAGGGGGCCCCCCGGGGAGCTGTTTTTT
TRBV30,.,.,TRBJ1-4,CAWSMLDEKLFF,TGTGCCTGGAGTATGTTAGATGAAAAACTGTTTTTT
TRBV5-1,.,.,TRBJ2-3,CASSADRSGDTQYF,TGCGCCAGCAGCGCCGACAGGTCGGGAGATACGCAGTATTTT
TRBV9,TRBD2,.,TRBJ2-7,CASSVETSGDYEQYF,TGTGCCAGCAGCGTAGAGACTAGCGGAGACTACGAGCAGTACTTC
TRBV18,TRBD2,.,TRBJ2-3,CASSQSSSGGDTDTQYF,TGTGCCAGCTCCCAATCCTCCTCGGGGGGTGACACAGATACGCAGTATTTT
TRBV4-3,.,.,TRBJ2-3,CASSQGDTSDTQYF,TGCGCCAGCAGCCAAGGGGACACCTCAGATACGCAGTATTTT
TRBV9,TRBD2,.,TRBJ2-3,CASSFSGGGDTQYF,TGTGCCAGCAGCTTCAGCGGGGGCGGGGATACGCAGTATTTT
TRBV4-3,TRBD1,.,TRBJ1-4,CASSQGTGGFEKLFF,TGCGCCAGCAGCCAAGGGACAGGGGGCTTTGAAAAACTGTTTTTT
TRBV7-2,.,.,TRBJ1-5,CASSLTGTDIQPQHF,TGTGCCAGCAGCCTGACCGGGACTGATATCCAGCCCCAGCATTTT
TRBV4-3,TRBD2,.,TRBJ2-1,CASSQDLAGGRWEQFF,TGCGCCAGCAGCCAAGATCTAGCGGGGGGGCGATGGGAGCAGTTCTTC
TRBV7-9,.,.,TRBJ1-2,CASSYTGHGYTF,TGTGCCAGCAGTTATACAGGGCACGGCTACACCTTC
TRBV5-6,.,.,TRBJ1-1,CASSLTGMDTEAFF,TGTGCCAGCAGCTTAACAGGGATGGACACTGAAGCTTTCTTT